These T cell receptor beta chains were read from a single sample in a study of blood T cells in healthy people across ages. TCRdb re-derived calls from the 5' RACE reads in MiXCR, one entry per CDR3 protein. Altogether over 550,000 distinct CDR3 sequences are present, under 30% being singletons, with the ten largest covering about a sixth. Input material: blood. Receptor source: a woman older than 75 in good health. Both conserved end residues are part of each CDR3. A D gene is named only where the DNA matches it firmly. A row's size may be missing; if present it is once, few, many or a size class.

d_gene | abundance | j_gene | v_gene | CDR3aa | CDR3nt
TRBD2 | - | TRBJ2-1 | TRBV20-1 | CSASRASGRVEQFF | TGCAGTGCTAGCCGGGCTAGCGGGAGGGTTGAGCAGTTCTTC
- | - | TRBJ2-1 | TRBV12-3/TRBV12-4 | CASSRTPYHNEQFF | TGTGCCAGCAGTCGGACACCATACCACAATGAGCAGTTCTTC
- | - | TRBJ1-4 | TRBV4-3 | CASSQGGHLNEKLFF | TGCGCCAGCAGCCAAGGGGGACACTTAAATGAAAAACTGTTTTTT
- | - | TRBJ1-4 | TRBV6-5 | CASSDRWSSEKLFF | TGTGCCAGCAGTGACAGGTGGTCCTCCGAAAAACTGTTTTTT
- | - | TRBJ2-3 | TRBV7-3 | CASSSSAPHGTQYF | TGTGCCAGCAGCTCGTCTGCCCCCCACGGTACGCAGTATTTT
- | - | TRBJ1-1 | TRBV6-6 | CASSLRITEAFF | TGTGCCAGCAGTCTTAGGATCACTGAAGCTTTCTTT
- | many | TRBJ1-1 | TRBV5-1 | CASSEGWGGTNTEAFF | TGCGCCAGCAGTGAGGGGTGGGGTGGCACGAACACTGAAGCTTTCTTT
- | once | TRBJ1-1 | TRBV4-1 | CASSQGRAGLNTEAFF | TGCGCCAGCAGCCAAGGGCGGGCAGGGCTGAACACTGAAGCTTTCTTT
- | once | TRBJ2-7 | TRBV7-8 | CASSLGVASANEQYF | TGCGCCAGCAGCTTGGGGGTGGCCTCCGCCAATGAGCAGTACTTC
- | few | TRBJ2-4 | TRBV6-1 | CASSEATPGDALNGQYF | TGTGCCAGCAGTGAAGCCACTCCCGGGGACGCCTTAAACGGGCAGTACTTC
- | once | TRBJ2-7 | TRBV6-5 | CAGSYGQENEQYF | TGTGCCGGCAGTTACGGGCAGGAGAATGAGCAGTACTTC
- | - | TRBJ2-5 | TRBV20-1 | CSVPEFQETQYF | TGCAGTGTCCCGGAGTTCCAAGAGACCCAGTACTTC
- | few | TRBJ1-6 | TRBV5-1 | CASSERTRDVAPPHF | TGCGCCAGCAGCGAAAGGACGCGGGATGTTGCACCCCCCCACTTT
- | many | TRBJ2-3 | TRBV11-2 | CASSLVLAPTDTQYF | TGTGCCAGCAGCTTAGTACTAGCCCCCACAGATACGCAGTATTTT
TRBD2 | many | TRBJ2-1 | TRBV12-3/TRBV12-4 | CASPPVGPGGYNEQFF | TGTGCCAGCCCGCCCGTGGGGCCGGGGGGCTACAATGAGCAGTTCTTC
TRBD1 | many | TRBJ1-2 | TRBV20-1 | CSARDPRQGASGYTF | TGCAGTGCTAGAGACCCGAGACAGGGGGCGAGCGGCTACACCTTC
- | few | TRBJ1-1 | TRBV28 | CASSLSPTGLNTEAFF | TGTGCCAGCAGTTTATCCCCGACAGGTCTGAACACTGAAGCTTTCTTT
- | - | TRBJ2-1 | TRBV7-3 | CASSLGPGQAYNEQFF | TGTGCCAGCAGCTTAGGGCCTGGGCAGGCCTACAATGAGCAGTTCTTC
- | - | TRBJ2-7 | TRBV5-1 | CASSVGQPAYEQYF | TGCGCCAGCAGCGTGGGACAACCAGCCTACGAGCAGTACTTC
TRBD2 | many | TRBJ2-3 | TRBV20-1 | CRGLGRGGTDTQYF | TGCAGGGGGCTAGGGCGGGGGGGCACAGATACGCAGTATTTT
- | - | TRBJ2-1 | TRBV7-7 | CASSSLGAAEQFF | TGTGCCAGCAGCTCCCTTGGGGCAGCTGAGCAGTTCTTC
- | - | TRBJ2-1 | TRBV4-3 | CASSQRNVGDNEQFF | TGCGCCAGCAGCCAAAGGAACGTTGGGGACAATGAGCAGTTCTTC
- | - | TRBJ1-2 | TRBV6-1 | CTSSGPGGVQAVLGYTF | TGTACCAGCAGTGGACCTGGGGGTGTGCAGGCTGTCCTCGGCTACACCTTC
TRBD2 | many | TRBJ2-1 | TRBV4-2 | CASSPGPPRGGRNEQFF | TGTGCCAGCAGCCCCGGGCCCCCGCGGGGGGGCCGCAATGAGCAGTTCTTC
- | - | TRBJ2-1 | TRBV20-1 | CSASHGSSYNEQFF | TGCAGTGCTAGTCATGGGAGCTCCTACAATGAGCAGTTCTTC
- | - | TRBJ1-2 | TRBV6-1 | CASSAAGTSDGYTF | TGTGCCAGCAGTGCCGCCGGGACGTCCGATGGCTACACCTTC
TRBD2 | many | TRBJ2-3 | TRBV20-1 | CSAATGLSTDTQYF | TGCAGTGCTGCTACGGGACTATCTACAGATACGCAGTATTTT
TRBD1 | many | TRBJ1-4 | TRBV29-1 | CSGRTGSGEKLFF | TGCAGCGGGCGGACAGGGTCGGGGGAAAAACTGTTTTTT
TRBD1 | many | TRBJ2-5 | TRBV6-6 | CASRWTGLQETQYF | TGTGCCAGCAGGTGGACAGGCCTCCAAGAGACCCAGTACTTC
TRBD2 | many | TRBJ2-3 | TRBV27 | CASSRTSGVLDTQYF | TGTGCCAGCAGCCGGACTAGCGGGGTGCTGGATACGCAGTATTTT
TRBD1 | few | TRBJ2-7 | TRBV7-6 | CASSLRQGAHEQYF | TGTGCCAGCAGCCTTCGACAGGGGGCCCACGAGCAGTACTTC
TRBD2 | many | TRBJ2-3 | TRBV20-1 | CSAPIAGGSTDTQYF | TGCAGTGCTCCCATAGCGGGGGGGAGCACAGATACGCAGTATTTT
- | - | TRBJ2-1 | TRBV30 | CAWSVLEYNEQFF | TGTGCCTGGAGTGTGCTCGAGTACAATGAGCAGTTCTTC
- | once | TRBJ1-2 | TRBV4-1 | CASSQAPPVSGRRNYGYTF | TGCGCCAGCAGCCAAGCTCCCCCTGTAAGCGGTCGTCGAAACTATGGCTACACCTTC
- | - | TRBJ1-6 | TRBV7-2 | CASSLGPGPPLHF | TGTGCCAGCAGCTTAGGTCCGGGTCCACCCCTCCACTTT
TRBD1 | many | TRBJ2-7 | TRBV6-2/TRBV6-3 | CASSYRRDRTYEQYF | TGTGCCAGCAGTTACCGTCGGGACAGGACCTACGAGCAGTACTTC
- | - | TRBJ2-3 | TRBV29-1 | CSVAGPNRTDTQYF | TGCAGCGTTGCTGGACCGAATCGCACAGATACGCAGTATTTT
- | - | TRBJ2-5 | TRBV7-2 | CASSLTPGPGETLYF | TGTGCCAGCAGTTTAACCCCCGGGCCAGGAGAGACCCTGTACTTC
- | - | TRBJ1-5 | TRBV7-8 | CASSLLEAGSNQPQHF | TGTGCCAGCAGCCTTCTAGAGGCTGGGAGCAATCAGCCCCAGCATTTT
TRBD1 | many | TRBJ2-1 | TRBV4-2 | CASSQERGGTGANEQFF | TGTGCCAGCAGCCAAGAACGGGGTGGGACAGGGGCAAATGAGCAGTTCTTC
TRBD1 | - | TRBJ1-1 | TRBV5-6 | CASSPEARGKRMNTEAFF | TGTGCCAGCAGCCCGGAGGCCAGGGGGAAAAGGATGAACACTGAAGCTTTCTTT
- | many | TRBJ2-6 | TRBV15 | CATSYSGFSGANVLTF | TGTGCCACCAGCTACTCAGGATTCTCTGGGGCCAACGTCCTGACTTTC
TRBD1 | - | TRBJ1-1 | TRBV9 | CASSVTGGGEAFF | TGTGCCAGCAGCGTTACAGGGGGCGGTGAAGCTTTCTTT
- | many | TRBJ1-1 | TRBV7-2 | CASSVDVRNTEAFF | TGTGCCAGCAGCGTGGACGTCCGGAACACTGAAGCTTTCTTT
TRBD1 | many | TRBJ2-7 | TRBV20-1 | CSAPPGQLFDEQYF | TGCAGTGCTCCTCCGGGACAGTTATTCGACGAGCAGTACTTC
- | - | TRBJ1-2 | TRBV20-1 | CSAAQGQFYGYTF | TGCAGTGCTGCCCAGGGGCAGTTCTATGGCTACACCTTC
TRBD2 | many | TRBJ2-1 | TRBV7-8 | CASSSGGGRASLTGEQFF | TGTGCCAGCAGCTCCGGGGGGGGCCGGGCCTCGTTGACCGGTGAGCAGTTCTTC
TRBD2 | - | TRBJ2-3 | TRBV7-2 | CASSLGPAGGDTQYF | TGTGCCAGCAGCTTAGGACCAGCGGGGGGAGATACGCAGTATTTT
TRBD2 | - | TRBJ2-3 | TRBV5-1 | CASSLRAGGQLGTDTQYF | TGCGCCAGCAGCTTGAGGGCGGGGGGGCAACTCGGCACAGATACGCAGTATTTT
- | few | TRBJ1-1 | TRBV4-3 | CASSQDLGAGAEAFF | TGCGCCAGCAGCCAAGACCTGGGGGCCGGAGCTGAAGCTTTCTTT
TRBD2 | - | TRBJ2-5 | TRBV11-2 | CASSLEIGLSASGPQETQYF | TGTGCCAGCAGCTTAGAAATCGGGTTGTCGGCTAGCGGGCCGCAAGAGACCCAGTACTTC
- | many | TRBJ2-1 | TRBV14 | CASSQGVSNEQFF | TGTGCCAGCAGCCAAGGCGTTTCCAATGAGCAGTTCTTC
TRBD2 | few | TRBJ2-2 | TRBV12-3/TRBV12-4 | CASRGLAGTNTGELFF | TGTGCCAGCCGTGGGCTAGCGGGGACGAACACCGGGGAGCTGTTTTTT
TRBD1 | - | TRBJ1-1 | TRBV13 | CASSLVHRGEDTEAFF | TGTGCCAGCAGTCTCGTTCACAGGGGGGAGGACACTGAAGCTTTCTTT
TRBD1 | many | TRBJ2-5 | TRBV14 | CASSQGIGQGRETQYF | TGTGCCAGCAGCCAAGGCATTGGACAGGGCCGAGAGACCCAGTACTTC
- | many | TRBJ2-1 | TRBV11-2 | CASSLALSEQFF | TGTGCCAGCAGCTTAGCTCTGTCGGAGCAGTTCTTC
- | many | TRBJ2-1 | TRBV28 | CASKVKRAKAPYNEQFF | TGTGCCAGCAAAGTAAAGAGGGCTAAGGCTCCCTACAATGAGCAGTTCTTC